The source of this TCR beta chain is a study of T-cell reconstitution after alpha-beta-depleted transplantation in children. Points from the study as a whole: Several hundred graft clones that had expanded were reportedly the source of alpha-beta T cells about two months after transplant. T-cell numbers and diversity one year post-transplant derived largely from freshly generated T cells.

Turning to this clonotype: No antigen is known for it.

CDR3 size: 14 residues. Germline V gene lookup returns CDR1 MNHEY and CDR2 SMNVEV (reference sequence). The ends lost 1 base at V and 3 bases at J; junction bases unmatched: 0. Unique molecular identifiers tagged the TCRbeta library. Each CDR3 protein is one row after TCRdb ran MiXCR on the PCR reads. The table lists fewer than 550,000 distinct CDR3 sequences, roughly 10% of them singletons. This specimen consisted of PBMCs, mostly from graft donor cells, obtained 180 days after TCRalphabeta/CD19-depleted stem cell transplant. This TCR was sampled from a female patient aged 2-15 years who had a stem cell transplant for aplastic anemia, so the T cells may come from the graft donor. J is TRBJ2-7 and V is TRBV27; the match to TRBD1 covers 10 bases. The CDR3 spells CASSLWDRGYEQYF. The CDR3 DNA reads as TGTGCCAGCAGTTTATGGGACAGGGGCTACGAGCAGTACTTC.